This TCR beta chain stems from a study of glioma-infiltrating T cells after dendritic cell vaccination. At the level of the study: Three intradermal dendritic cell vaccine injections were given every two weeks.

As for time point: after dendritic cell vaccination, including at tumor progression/relapse. PBMC were collected before vaccination, two weeks after the third vaccination, and at progression. Here immunoSEQ multiplex PCR was the method, and the copy in TCRdb shows in-frame clones only, minus some. The sample includes 75,000 to 85,000 clones, around nine tenths seen only once; the top ten take 2% to 2.5%. The origin of this receptor is a human donor with glioblastoma. This specimen consisted of blood, obtained after dendritic cell vaccination.

This CDR3 is CAYPPTGNTEAFF. DNA of the CDR3: TGTGCCTACCCCCCCACAGGGAACACTGAAGCTTTCTTT. The J gene is TRBJ1-1, the V gene TRBV10-3, with D perhaps TRBD1 (5 bases). CDR3 size: 13 residues. The V and J ends lost 11 bases and 1 base respectively, with 14 bases between them. CDR1 and CDR2 (germline): ENHRY, SYGVKD.